Sequencing of this T cell receptor (beta chain) was carried out in a study of T-cell memory formation after mild COVID-19. On the study more broadly: TCR clusters were mostly confined to one donor each. Study-wide results and caveats: Confirmation was lacking for SARS-CoV-2 specificity of second-wave clones that peaked on day 37. Contracting clones from day 15 to 85 showed balanced CD4/CD8; later expanders favored CD4+.

Using constant-segment primers, 5'RACE produced TCR alpha and TCR beta cDNA libraries carrying sample barcodes and UMIs. MiXCR was run by TCRdb on the 5' RACE reads, yielding one entry per CDR3 protein. The sample shows around 260,000 distinct CDR3 sequences, around 15% of them seen only once. Germline loops: CDR1 SQVTM, CDR2 ANQGSEA. V was pared by 7 bases and J by 2 bases, with 13 bases between. The CDR3 loop spans 13 amino acids. This clonotype has only a few counts. What it binds is unknown. The specimen was PBMCs or a T cell subset sorted from them (not recorded which). The receptor was derived from a young man who had mild COVID-19 (a few samples of this study predate the infection). Cell type and time point are not known. The chain has TRBV29-1 and TRBJ2-3; D may be TRBD1 or TRBD2 (5 bases each). CDR3 loop: CSARDGNTDTQYF. The DNA for the CDR3 is TGCAGCGCCCGGGACGGTAACACAGATACGCAGTATTTT.